Here is one TCR beta chain with its context. Regarding time point: persistent/refractory GD, antithyroid drugs over 5 years with positive TRAb. PBMC RNA was the source of the TCR library. Libraries of TCR beta came from iRepertoire HTBI primers plus Arm-PCR of CDR3 regions. TCRdb reprocessed the multiplex PCR reads with MiXCR, giving one entry per CDR3 protein. The table lists over 450,000 distinct CDR3 sequences, roughly 21% of them singletons, with around 7% in the top ten. The data were obtained in a study of regulatory T cells in long-lasting Graves disease. The germline gives CDR1 MNHEY, CDR2 SVGAGI. The CDR3 consists of 13 residues. J gave up 10 bases and V 4 bases, and 8 bases lay outside the gene matches.

This sequence originates from a female donor with Graves disease. The V call is TRBV6-5, the J call TRBJ1-1; TRBD1 aligns across 8 bases. The material was peripheral blood mononuclear cells (PBMCs), obtained when the disease was refractory, from a patient treated with antithyroid drugs. The CDR3 loop reads CASSFRQGLGAFF. The CDR3 nucleotides are TGTGCCAGCAGTTTTCGACAGGGGCTCGGAGCTTTCTTT.